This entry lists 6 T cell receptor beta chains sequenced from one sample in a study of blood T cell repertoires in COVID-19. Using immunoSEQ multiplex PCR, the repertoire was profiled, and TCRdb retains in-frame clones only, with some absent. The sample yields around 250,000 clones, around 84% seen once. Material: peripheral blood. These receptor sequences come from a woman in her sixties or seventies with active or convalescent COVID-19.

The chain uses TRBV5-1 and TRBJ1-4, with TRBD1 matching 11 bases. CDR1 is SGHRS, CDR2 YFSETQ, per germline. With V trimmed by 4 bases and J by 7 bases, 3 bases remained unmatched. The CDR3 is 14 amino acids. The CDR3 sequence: CASSHGTGGEKLFF. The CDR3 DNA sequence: TGCGCCAGCAGCCACGGGACAGGGGGTGAAAAACTGTTTTTT.

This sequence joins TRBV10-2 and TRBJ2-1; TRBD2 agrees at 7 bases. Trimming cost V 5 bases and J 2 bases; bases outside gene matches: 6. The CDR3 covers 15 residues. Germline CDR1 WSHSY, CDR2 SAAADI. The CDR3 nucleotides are TGCGCCAGCAGTACGACGGGGGGAACCTACAATGAGCAGTTCTTC. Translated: CASSTTGGTYNEQFF.

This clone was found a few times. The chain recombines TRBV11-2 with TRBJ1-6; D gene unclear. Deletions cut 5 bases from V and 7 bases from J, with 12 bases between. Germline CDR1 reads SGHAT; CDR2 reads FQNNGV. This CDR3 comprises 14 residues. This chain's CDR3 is CASSATGGNSPLHF. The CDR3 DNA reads TGTGCCAGCAGCGCTACGGGTGGCAATTCACCCCTCCACTTT.

The CDR3 region is CASSDTDTSYNEQFF. The DNA for the CDR3 is TGTGCCAGCAGTGACACCGACACCTCTTACAATGAGCAGTTCTTC. The V and J genes are TRBV6-4 and TRBJ2-1; the D is unclear. Per germline, CDR1 MRHNA and CDR2 SNTAGT. The V gene lost 2 bases and the J gene lost 4 bases, with 12 bases spanning the gap. This CDR3 has 15 amino acids.

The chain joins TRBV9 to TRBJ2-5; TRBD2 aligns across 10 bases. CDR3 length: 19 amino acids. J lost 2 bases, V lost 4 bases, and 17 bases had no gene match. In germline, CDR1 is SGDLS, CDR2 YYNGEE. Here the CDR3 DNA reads TGTGCCAGCAGCCTCCCAGGAAGGGGAGGACTAGCGGAACAAGAGACCCAGTACTTC. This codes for CASSLPGRGGLAEQETQYF.

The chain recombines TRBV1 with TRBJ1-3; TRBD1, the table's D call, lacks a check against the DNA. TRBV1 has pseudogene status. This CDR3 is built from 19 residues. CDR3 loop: CTSSQDYRTGGASGNTIYF. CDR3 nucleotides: TGCACCAGCAGCCAAGATTATAGGACAGGGGGAGCGTCTGGAAACACCATATATTTT.